This TCR beta chain was captured in a study of blood T cells in healthy people across ages. Whole-study findings and limits: Older age went with lower TCR beta diversity per million T cells, in a roughly linear way.

The donors, all healthy, were Caucasians living in Russia, aged about 6 to 90. Per individual sample, total RNA of at least 5.5 micrograms was extracted. This clonotype was found once. Its cognate antigen is unknown. A read error is likely, as this CDR3 ends without the conserved phenylalanine or tryptophan. This CDR3 is built from 15 residues. V lost 5 bases, J lost 11 bases, and 10 bases stayed unmatched. Germline V CDR1 and CDR2: SGHTS, YDEGEE. A second about 7 to 12 cycle PCR used barcoded and J-beta primers. One entry per CDR3 protein results from TCRdb running MiXCR on the 5' RACE reads. The sample has approximately 810,000 distinct CDR3 sequences; 25% to 30% are singletons.

Specimen: blood. The rearrangement joins TRBV5-8 to TRBJ2-5, with 15 bases matching TRBD2. The sequence came from a woman over 75 in good health. CDR3 loop: CASRRTSGGASEQYY. CDR3 in DNA: TGTGCCAGCAGACGGACTAGCGGGGGGGCGTCTGAGCAGTACTAC.